The source of this TCR beta chain is a study of T cell repertoires in cytomegalovirus infection. The table lists this clonotype with many counts. What it recognizes is unknown. A single record per CDR3 protein comes from TCRdb applying MiXCR to the reads. The data show hundreds of thousands of distinct CDR3 sequences, 25% to 30% seen once. General study points: CMV carriers with the relevant HLA were identified by cumulative public TCR beta family frequency.

This specimen was cultured PBMCs, taken from culture after CMV antigen stimulation. This clonotype was obtained from a human donor in good health (CMV status not recorded). Some clones in this sample may be carry-over from other donors' samples.

CDR3 in amino acids: CASSDQRGRGEKLFF. The CDR3 nucleotides read TGTGCCAGCAGTGATCAGAGGGGGCGGGGGGAAAAACTGTTTTTT. This chain connects TRBV2 to TRBJ1-4; 7 nucleotides match TRBD1. The ends lost 3 bases at V and 8 bases at J; junction bases unmatched: 9. CDR3 size: 15 residues. Per the germline V gene, CDR1 is SNHLY and CDR2 is FYNNEI.